The clone carrying this T cell receptor beta chain was seen only a few times. Its antigen is as yet unknown. The data originate from a study of vaccination effects on CD4 cells after COVID-19. The overall study: It was a median of 72 days after the second dose that post-vaccine samples were obtained.

Sequencing used immunoSEQ multiplex PCR; TCRdb keeps in-frame clones, though not all of them. The table shows around 26,000 clones, with approximately 69% occurring only once. The CDR3 contains 14 residues. In germline, CDR1 is SGHRS, CDR2 YFSETQ. V lost 0 bases to trimming and J lost 7 bases, with 11 bases between them. Before sequencing, viral peptide pools were used by the ViraFEST assay to expand antigen-specific CD4+ T cells. After less than twelve days in culture, the CD4+ T cells were isolated. Vaccine administered to participants consisted of two doses of either BNT162b2 or mRNA-1273. Vaccine recipients lacked prior SARS-CoV-2 infection and had negative nucleocapsid antibodies.

Material: CD4+ T cells from PBMCs cultured with SARS-CoV-2 spike peptides, obtained after COVID-19 vaccination. The chain recombines TRBV5-1 with TRBJ2-4; D may be TRBD2 (5 bases). The clonotype was recovered from a human donor who received a COVID-19 vaccine. CDR3 region: CASSLGREPNIQYF. The CDR3 DNA reads as TGCGCCAGCAGCTTGGGAAGGGAGCCGAACATTCAGTACTTC.